Below, 29 T cell receptor beta chains from the same sample are listed, as sequenced in a study of T cell clonality in common variable immunodeficiency (dated by TCRdb to the mid-2010s). Receptor libraries were prepared by the immunoSEQ multiplex PCR assay. TCRdb re-hosts the immuneACCESS table, in-frame sequences only. Its copies lack some clones; in the studies checked, an unresolved V gene accounts for under half of them, and the cause for the rest is not known. Across this sample, roughly 50,000 clones were tabulated and none appeared just once. The ten top clones hold nearly 3.5% of the sample. Sequencing was carried out using peripheral blood mononuclear cells. These receptors originate from a person between 18 and 69 years old in good health.

This clone was seen more than once but under ten times. The junction departs from germline at one end; a sequencing error may be responsible. The read finishes 3 residues shy of the CDR3 end, and the germline J gene is used to complete it. The rearrangement uses TRBV7-7 and TRBJ2-5; TRBD1 aligns across 8 bases. CDR1 is SSHAT, CDR2 FNYEAQ, per germline (reference sequence). This CDR3 has 13 residues. CDR3 amino acids: CASSTRGRETQYF. CDR3 DNA, as far as it was read: TGTGCTAGCAGCACCAGGGGGCGAGAGACC.

This clone was observed at least ten times. Sequencing ends 3 residues short of the CDR3 end; the germline J gene provides the rest. The gene calls are TRBV20-1 and TRBJ2-3; 7 nucleotides match TRBD1. The CDR3 loop spans 13 amino acids. J gave up 7 bases and V 3 bases, and 7 bases lay outside the gene matches. Germline V CDR1 and CDR2: DFQATT, SNEGSKA (reference sequence). Here the CDR3 reads CSASDTGAYTQYF. The part of the CDR3 DNA that was read is TGCAGTGCTAGCGATACAGGGGCCTATACG.

This clone was detected only a few times. The DNA read from the CDR3 is TGTGCCAGCAGCCCCTTTCTATCGAACGAC. This gives the protein CASSPFLSND. The CDR3 in its entirety is CASSPFLSNDYTF. The rearrangement joins TRBV7-2 to TRBJ1-2, with D unresolved. The sequenced fragment ends 3 residues before the CDR3 boundary, so the rest is inferred from the germline J gene. The CDR3 covers 13 residues. The germline gives CDR1 SGHTA, CDR2 FQGNSA.

Notes on this clone: The read gets to within 3 residues of the CDR3 end, and the germline J gene fills in the rest. This sequence joins TRBV5-5 and TRBJ2-5; no firm D call. CDR3 size: 15 residues. Trimming removed 3 bases from V and 2 bases from J, with 14 bases in between. The V gene's germline CDR1 is SGHKS and CDR2 YYEKEE (reference sequence). Partial CDR3 DNA: TGTGCCAGCAGCTGGGCTGGATCTACTCAAGAGACC. Translation gives CASSWAGSTQET. The full CDR3 is CASSWAGSTQETQYF. Supplemented by reference TRBV5-5 and TRBJ2-5, the full variable domain reads DAGVTQSPTHLIKTRGQQVTLRCSPISGHKSVSWYQQVLGQGPQFIFQYYEKEERGRGNFPDRFSARQFPNYSSELNVNALLLGDSALYLCASSWAGSTQETQYFGPGTRLLVL.

A note on this clone: From the germline J gene comes the end of the CDR3, since the read stops 3 residues before it. The chain uses TRBV7-9 and TRBJ1-1, with a possible D match to TRBD1 (6 bases). V lost 6 bases and J 5 bases, leaving 19 bases between the germline ends. The CDR3 is 15 amino acids. In germline, CDR1 is SEHNR, CDR2 FQNEAQ (reference sequence). CDR3 sequence: CASRASGRGRTEAFF. The part of the CDR3 DNA that was read is TGTGCCAGCAGGGCCAGCGGCAGGGGAAGGACTGAA.

In regard to this clone: The read terminates 3 residues before the CDR3 end, so the remaining end is supplied by the germline J gene. This chain joins TRBV5-1 and TRBJ2-7; 8 bases agree with TRBD2. V dropped 4 bases and J dropped 6; count of bases not matched to a gene: 15. The CDR3 loop spans 16 amino acids. The germline V gene encodes CDR1 SGHRS and CDR2 YFSETQ. The DNA read from the CDR3 is TGCGCCAGCAGCCCGTTCCGGGGGGGGGCGCGGAGCGAG. It specifies CASSPFRGGARSE. The whole CDR3 protein reads CASSPFRGGARSEQYF. Full variable domain (remainder filled in from reference TRBV5-1 and TRBJ2-7): KAGVTQTPRYLIKTRGQQVTLSCSPISGHRSVSWYQQTPGQGLQFLFEYFSETQRNKGNFPGRFSGRQFSNSRSEMNVSTLELGDSALYLCASSPFRGGARSEQYFGPGTRLTVT.

This clone was counted many times. The read falls 3 residues short of the CDR3 end, and the missing part is taken from the germline J gene. The rearrangement links TRBV18 to TRBJ2-7, with a tentative D call TRBD2 (6 bases). Germline V gene lookup returns CDR1 KGHSH and CDR2 LQKENI. This CDR3 comprises 16 residues. The germline V and J ends were trimmed by 4 bases and 4 bases, with 20 bases remaining between them. The CDR3 sequence: CASSLTAGGMSYEQYF. The DNA read from the CDR3 is TGTGCCAGCTCACTAACCGCAGGCGGGATGTCTTACGAG.

This clone was picked up many times. The CDR3 end falls 3 residues outside the read, so it is completed with the germline J gene. V usage is TRBV9 and J usage is TRBJ2-7; a weak D match, TRBD2 (6 bases). Germline assignment: CDR1 SGDLS and CDR2 YYNGEE. The CDR3 runs to 16 residues. Trimming took 4 bases from V and 0 from J, leaving 17 bases between them. This CDR3 reads CASSPGLSSGSYEQYF. The CDR3 DNA, read in part, is TGTGCCAGCAGCCCGGGACTTAGCTCTGGCTCCTACGAG.

This clone was seen repeatedly, ten times or more. Sequencing ends 3 residues short of the CDR3 end; the germline J gene provides the rest. The chain is built from TRBV23-1 and TRBJ2-3; 12 bases fit TRBD2. TRBV23-1 is an ORF for which the function is uncertain. The junction had 16 bases not matched to a gene; V was cut back by 0 bases and J by 6 bases. The CDR3 contains 20 residues. Incomplete CDR3 DNA: TGCGCCAGCAGTCAATCTCTTAGGCTAGCGGGAGGGCCGTGTGCCGATACG. As protein: CASSQSLRLAGGPCADT. The full CDR3 reads CASSQSLRLAGGPCADTQYF.

This clone occurred many times. The sequenced part of the CDR3 DNA is TGTGCCAGCAGCGAGTCGACAGGGAGAAGG. Protein product: CASSESTGRR. The entire CDR3 protein reads CASSESTGRRAFF. The V gene is TRBV7-2, the J gene TRBJ1-1; 7 nucleotides line up with TRBD1. With the read ending 3 residues before the CDR3 end, the germline J gene is used to fill in that end. CDR1 is SGHTA, CDR2 FQGNSA, per germline. The CDR3 is 13 amino acids.

This clone was found many times. Read coverage stops 3 residues before the CDR3 terminus; the germline J gene supplies the remainder. The rearrangement uses TRBV6-4 and TRBJ1-1, with unresolved D. Germline V gene data show CDR1 as MRHNA and CDR2 as SNTAGT. The length of the CDR3 is 12 residues. The chain's CDR3 is CASITAEAEAFF. The sequenced part of the CDR3 DNA is TGTGCCAGCATAACCGCGGAGGCGGAA.

This clone showed up many times. Read data end 3 residues before the CDR3 end; the end is taken from the germline J gene. The chain links TRBV7-8 to TRBJ1-1, with 7 bases aligning to TRBD1. Germline trimming cut 2 bases from V and 0 bases from J; bases unmatched to any gene: 6. Germline-derived CDR1 and CDR2 are SGHVS and FQNEAQ. The CDR3 is 16 amino acids. The DNA read from the CDR3 is TGTGCCAGCAGCTTAAGACAGGGTGATTTGAACACTGAA. This sequence encodes CASSLRQGDLNTE. The full CDR3 protein reads CASSLRQGDLNTEAFF.

The table lists this clone with many counts. The CDR3 is cut off 3 residues early in the read; its end comes from the germline J gene. The chain uses TRBV13 and TRBJ2-3; D gene unclear. The CDR3 covers 18 residues. Trimming left V 4 bases short and J 0 bases short, with 20 bases between. Germline CDR1 is PRHDT and CDR2 is FYEKMQ (reference sequence). The CDR3 spells CASSSDRSRGTSTDTQYF. CDR3 DNA (partial): TGTGCCAGCAGCTCCGACCGGTCCCGCGGAACTAGCACAGATACG.

A few counts support this clone. The read ends 3 residues shy of where the CDR3 ends; the end is completed using the germline J gene. This chain uses TRBV5-1 with TRBJ2-3; the D is unclear. CDR3 length: 14 amino acids. Germline values: CDR1 SGHRS, CDR2 YFSETQ. The CDR3 DNA, read in part, is TGCGCCAGCAGCTTAGGCTCAACCCAAGAGACG. It is translated as CASSLGSTQET. The entire CDR3 sequence reads CASSLGSTQETQYF.

Many counts were recorded for this clone. Read sequence stops 3 residues before the CDR3 end, and the germline J gene provides the missing end. The gene calls are TRBV5-1 and TRBJ2-3; the D gene could be TRBD1 or TRBD2 (6 bases each). CDR1 is SGHRS and CDR2 is YFSETQ in the germline V gene. V was trimmed by 1 base and J by 2 bases, leaving 11 bases between them. The CDR3 has 15 residues. The sequenced CDR3 bases are TGCGCCAGCAGCTTGTGGCGGGACATCACAGATACG. It codes for CASSLWRDITDT. The entire CDR3 protein is CASSLWRDITDTQYF. The entire variable domain, with the rest obtained from reference TRBV5-1 and TRBJ2-3, is as follows: KAGVTQTPRYLIKTRGQQVTLSCSPISGHRSVSWYQQTPGQGLQFLFEYFSETQRNKGNFPGRFSGRQFSNSRSEMNVSTLELGDSALYLCASSLWRDITDTQYFGPGTRLTVL.

CDR3 in amino acids: CSAERDGTSYEQYF. The covered CDR3 bases are TGCAGTGCGGAGCGGGACGGAACCTCCTACGAG. The rearrangement links TRBV20-1 to TRBJ2-7; 7 positions agree with TRBD2. The CDR3 is cut off 3 residues early in the read; its end comes from the germline J gene. Germline CDR1 is DFQATT and CDR2 is SNEGSKA (reference sequence). Unmatched junction bases numbered 8, after V lost 6 bases and J lost 0 bases. The CDR3 has 14 residues.

Points on this clone: The read comes to an end 3 residues before the CDR3 does, leaving the germline J gene to fill in the end. The chain recombines TRBV11-3 with TRBJ1-1, with 7 nucleotides matching TRBD1. Germline CDR1 SGHNT, CDR2 YENEEA. This CDR3 has 15 amino acids. The ends lost 5 bases at V and 3 bases at J; junction bases unmatched: 9. CDR3 DNA (partial): TGTGCCAGCAGCGCTACAACAGGGGCCTACACTGAA. Its translation is CASSATTGAYTE. The complete CDR3 protein is CASSATTGAYTEAFF.

At least ten counts were recorded for this clone. The read falls 3 residues short of the CDR3 end, and the missing part is taken from the germline J gene. This chain connects TRBV20-1 to TRBJ2-1, with D unresolved. V lost 0 bases and J lost 4, with 10 bases in between. The CDR3 extends over 14 amino acids. Germline assignment: CDR1 DFQATT and CDR2 SNEGSKA (reference sequence). CDR3 DNA, as far as it was read: TGCAGTGCTAGAGATCGCCTATCGTACAATGAG. Protein sequence: CSARDRLSYNE. The whole CDR3 sequence reads CSARDRLSYNEQFF.

Ten or more counts support this clone. Coverage ceases 3 residues before the CDR3 finishes, and the germline J gene fills in the end. V gene TRBV28 combines with J gene TRBJ1-2; possible D gene TRBD1, 5 bases. V lost 3 bases, J lost 2 bases, and 7 bases lay in between. The CDR3 sequence is 13 residues long. Germline lookup yields CDR1 MDHEN and CDR2 SYDVKM. The covered CDR3 bases are TGTGCCAGCAGTTTGCGGGGGAACTATGGC. It is translated as CASSLRGNYG. From start to end, the CDR3 is CASSLRGNYGYTF.

This clone has at least ten counts. The CDR3 end falls 3 residues outside the read, so it is completed with the germline J gene. This rearrangement joins TRBV7-3 to TRBJ1-1; D possibly corresponds to TRBD1 (5 bases). Per germline, CDR1 SGHTA and CDR2 FQGTGA. Trimming left V 4 bases short and J 1 base short, with 7 bases between. This CDR3 spans 13 amino acids. CDR3 DNA, as far as it was read: TGTGCCAGCAGCTCACAGGAGAACACTGAA. Amino acids: CASSSQENTE. The CDR3 as a whole reads CASSSQENTEAFF.

This clone has ten or more counts. The CDR3 extends 3 residues past the end of the read, so its final part is completed from the germline J gene. This sequence joins TRBV20-1 and TRBJ2-5, with 7 bases matching TRBD1. This CDR3 has 13 amino acids. V lost 4 bases to trimming and J lost 2 bases; unmatched junction nucleotides: 4. CDR1 is DFQATT and CDR2 is SNEGSKA in the germline V gene (reference sequence). The sequenced CDR3 bases are TGCAGTGCTAACCCAGGGGGACAAGAGACC. Translating it yields CSANPGGQET. The full CDR3 sequence reads CSANPGGQETQYF.

This clone appeared many times. The read halts 3 residues ahead of the CDR3 end, with the missing end drawn from the germline J gene. This chain joins TRBV2 and TRBJ2-7, with TRBD1 as a possible D gene (6 bases). The V and J ends lost 7 bases and 6 bases respectively, with 16 bases between them. There are 13 residues in the CDR3. Germline CDR1 reads SNHLY; CDR2 reads FYNNEI. The CDR3 protein is CASNRDTSGEQYF. CDR3 bases read: TGTGCCAGCAACCGGGACACAAGTGGCGAG.

This clone has at least ten counts. The read ends 3 residues shy of where the CDR3 ends; the end is completed using the germline J gene. The rearrangement links TRBV19 to TRBJ2-5, with D maybe TRBD1 (5 bases). Trimming cost V 3 bases and J 5 bases, with 10 bases left between them. Germline V CDR1 and CDR2: LNHDA, SQIVND (reference sequence). The CDR3 totals 13 residues. The CDR3 loop is CASSIQGSETQYF. The part of the CDR3 DNA that was read is TGTGCCAGTAGTATCCAGGGATCGGAGACC.

This clone appeared many times. The CDR3 end falls 3 residues outside the read, so it is completed with the germline J gene. This rearrangement joins TRBV5-1 to TRBJ2-7; D call uncertain. CDR1 and CDR2 (germline): SGHRS, YFSETQ. The CDR3 sequence is 13 residues long. Trimming removed 0 bases from V and 3 bases from J, with 7 bases in between. Partial CDR3 DNA: TGCGCCAGCAGCTTGGTAGGGTACTACGAG. Translation gives CASSLVGYYE. The whole CDR3 sequence is CASSLVGYYEQYF.

This clone was recorded at least ten times. The CDR3 goes on 3 residues after the read ends, and that part is filled in from the germline J gene. The genes are TRBV5-1 and TRBJ1-1; D is ambiguous. This CDR3 is 15 amino acids long. The germline gives CDR1 SGHRS, CDR2 YFSETQ. V lost 0 bases and J 3 bases, leaving 12 bases between the germline ends. The CDR3 here is CASSLEAGGDTEAFF. The covered CDR3 bases are TGCGCCAGCAGCTTGGAGGCGGGCGGGGACACTGAA.

In this sample, this clone turned up a few times. A read error may explain this, as a much larger clone is one base away. Sequencing ends 3 residues short of the CDR3 end; the germline J gene provides the rest. The gene calls are TRBV19 and TRBJ2-7; D may be TRBD2 (6 bases). The CDR3 is 15 residues long. Trimming cost V 1 base and J 2 bases, with 12 bases left between them. CDR1 and CDR2 from the germline V gene are LNHDA and SQIVND (reference sequence). The CDR3 sequence is CASSIGLGGTYEQYF. The part of the CDR3 DNA that was read is TGTGCCAGTAGTATAGGACTAGGCGGGACCTACGAG.

Many counts were recorded for this clone. The read gets to within 3 residues of the CDR3 end, and the germline J gene fills in the rest. This chain links TRBV5-1 with TRBJ2-7, with 7 bases that match TRBD1. J was trimmed by 3 bases and V by 3 bases; bases with no gene match: 6. The germline gives CDR1 SGHRS, CDR2 YFSETQ. CDR3 length equals 14 residues. The covered CDR3 bases are TGCGCCAGCAGCTCCGGGACAGTGATCTACGAG. Translating it yields CASSSGTVIYE. The whole CDR3 is CASSSGTVIYEQYF.

Concerning this clone: The observed sequence ends 3 residues before the CDR3 terminus, with the missing tail filled in from the germline J gene. The chain carries TRBV10-2 and TRBJ2-1; 11 bases line up with TRBD2. This CDR3 contains 16 residues. V lost 5 bases and J lost 5; bases outside the gene matches: 8. Per germline, CDR1 WSHSY and CDR2 SAAADI. CDR3 sequence: CASSYGSGRGNNEQFF. The DNA read from the CDR3 is TGCGCCAGCAGTTACGGTAGCGGGAGGGGTAACAATGAG.

The sample holds many counts of this clone. The read comes to an end 3 residues before the CDR3 does, leaving the germline J gene to fill in the end. The J gene is TRBJ2-7, the V gene TRBV30, with TRBD2 matching 8 bases. V was pared by 2 bases and J by 0 bases, with 12 bases of the junction left unmatched. Per germline, CDR1 GTSNPN and CDR2 SVGIG (reference sequence). The CDR3 is 17 residues long. The part of the CDR3 DNA that was read is TGTGCCTGGAGTACAGGGTCCCTAGCGGGCAGCTCCTACGAG. Its protein is CAWSTGSLAGSSYE. The CDR3 as a whole reads CAWSTGSLAGSSYEQYF.